This T cell receptor beta chain was sequenced during a study of PD-L1 blockade in urothelial cancer. Findings of the study overall: By 3 weeks, tumor-associated blood clones had expanded more in durable-benefit patients.

Time point specified: pretreatment peripheral blood. Libraries were prepared by immunoSEQ multiplex PCR; TCRdb keeps only in-frame clonotypes and omits some of them. Of tens of thousands of clones in the sample, around 90% were seen once. To note about this clone: The antigen remains unidentified.

With V trimmed by 4 bases and J by 5 bases, 7 bases remained unmatched. Germline V gene sequence: CDR1 SGHTA, CDR2 FQGNSA. This CDR3 region has 15 residues. The sample consisted of PBMCs, taken around atezolizumab (anti-PD-L1) treatment. The J gene is TRBJ2-5, the V gene TRBV7-2, with 10 bases that match TRBD1. The sequence was obtained from a man aged 60 to 69 with urothelial cancer. Here the CDR3 reads CASSSRQGAWETQYF. In DNA form, the CDR3 reads TGTGCCAGCAGCTCCCGACAGGGGGCTTGGGAGACCCAGTACTTC.